This record looks at one T cell receptor (beta chain) sequence and its context. The antigen remains undetermined. This entry is derived from a study of CD4 T cells in relation to SARS-CoV-2 and coronaviruses. General study points: The cross-reactivity analysis covered only spike protein, not other viral proteins. In around two thirds of donors, memory CD4+ clonotypes crossrecognized SARS-CoV-2 and at least one common cold coronavirus spike. Culture-expanded clones reflect memory recall rather than primary priming during culture.

This table comes from immunoSEQ multiplex PCR, and its TCRdb copy is limited to in-frame clones, with some not included. Here the sample spans tens of thousands of clones, roughly 90% being singletons. Per germline, CDR1 MNHEY and CDR2 SVGAGI. V gave up 2 bases and J gave up 3 bases, with 11 bases separating them. CDR3 size: 14 residues. CD4+ T cells from unexposed donors were obtained before the COVID-19 pandemic (2011-2018). Naive and memory CD4+ T cells came from enriched cryopreserved PBMCs. The receptor was isolated from a human donor in good health. Sequenced sample: memory CD4+ T cells from PBMCs. V and J are TRBV6-5 and TRBJ2-7; D possibly corresponds to TRBD1 (6 bases). The CDR3 loop reads CASSYHEQGYEQYF. In DNA form, the CDR3 reads TGTGCCAGCAGTTACCACGAACAGGGCTACGAGCAGTACTTC.